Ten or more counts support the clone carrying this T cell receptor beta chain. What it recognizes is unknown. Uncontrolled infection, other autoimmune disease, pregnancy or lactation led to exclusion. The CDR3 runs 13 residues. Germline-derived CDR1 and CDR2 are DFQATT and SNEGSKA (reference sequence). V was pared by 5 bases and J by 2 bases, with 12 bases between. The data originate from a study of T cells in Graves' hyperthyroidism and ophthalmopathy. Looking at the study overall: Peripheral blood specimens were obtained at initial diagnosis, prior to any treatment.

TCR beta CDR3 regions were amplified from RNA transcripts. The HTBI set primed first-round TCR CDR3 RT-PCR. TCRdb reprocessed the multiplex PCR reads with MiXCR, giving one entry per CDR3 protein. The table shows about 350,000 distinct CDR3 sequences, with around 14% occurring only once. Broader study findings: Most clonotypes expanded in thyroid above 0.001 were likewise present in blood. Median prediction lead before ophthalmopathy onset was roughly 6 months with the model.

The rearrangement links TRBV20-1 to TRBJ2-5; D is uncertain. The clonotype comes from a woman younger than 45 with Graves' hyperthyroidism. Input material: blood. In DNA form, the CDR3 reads TGCAGTGCTCCCGGTTCGGCTCAAGAGACCCAGTACTTC. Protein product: CSAPGSAQETQYF.